This TCR beta chain is drawn from a study of T-cell reconstitution after alpha-beta-depleted transplantation in children. A TCRbeta library incorporating unique molecular identifiers was prepared. TCRdb passed the PCR reads through MiXCR, listing each CDR3 protein once. The sample records around 270,000 distinct CDR3 sequences, around 10% being singletons. The CDR3 runs 11 residues. Trimming took off 4 bases at V and 7 bases at J, with 10 bases between the two ends. Germline-derived CDR1 and CDR2 are SQVTM and ANQGSEA. There are many counts of this clonotype. Antigen unknown. Study results and limitations: From surviving recipient T cells and thymic progenitors came the high day-60 TCRbeta diversity observed in some patients. It was reported that alpha-beta T cells came from several hundred expanded graft clones (about two months after transplant).

The origin of this receptor is a boy under three years old with acute myeloid leukemia, due to receive a stem cell transplant. This material consisted of PBMCs, taken before TCRalphabeta/CD19-depleted stem cell transplant. The rearrangement uses TRBV29-1 and TRBJ1-2, with a weak D call TRBD1 (6 bases). The CDR3 DNA is TGCAGCGTTGCACAGGGAGGTGGCTACACCTTC. It translates to CSVAQGGGYTF. Complete variable domain (other parts from reference TRBV29-1 and TRBJ1-2): SAVISQKPSRDICQRGTSLTIQCQVDSQVTMMFWYRQQPGQSLTLIATANQGSEATYESGFVIDKFPISRPNLTFSTLTVSNMSPEDSSIYLCSVAQGGGYTFGSGTRLTVV.